The entry below describes one T cell receptor beta chain. Which antigen it targets is not known. No quality values exist for individual bases; no much larger clone is one base distant. The data originate from a study of cytomegalovirus exposure and HLA in healthy donors (dated by TCRdb to 2016 to 2017). Background for the entire study: According to an earlier analysis of a few hundred of the donors, some 180 million T cells yielded over 100 million unique TCR beta sequences and more than 250 Gb of sequence data. An early release covering over 500 HLA-typed donors comprised 250 to 350 gigabases of sequencing data and 65 million to 100 million unique TCR sequences. Of the 398 genotyped donors, more than 75% were placed in the genetic ancestry cluster associated with self-reported Caucasian donors. The study was designed to test whether signatures of past pathogen exposure could be identified by cataloging public T cell receptors. The study used immunosequencing to profile the T cell repertoires of several hundred subjects and linked those repertoires to cytomegalovirus serostatus. Along with the approximately 700-subject first cohort, a separate validation cohort of approximately 110 different subjects was used. The study combined high-throughput TCR immunosequencing, statistical association of individual TCRs with disease status, and machine learning to predict cytomegalovirus infection status. To study patterns of TCR occurrence, a later analysis re-analyzed previously published TCR beta repertoires from 666 donors and added high-resolution HLA genotyping. In the later analysis, no new phenotypic data were used to find candidate immune exposures; instead, reliance was placed on TCR beta sequences and their occurrence across donors. To decide whether each TCR beta V gene segment behaved as functional or pseudogenic, an earlier analysis of some 600 of the donors relied on high-throughput TCR beta sequencing. Donor age, sex, ethnicity and CMV serostatus were compiled together with the repertoire data. A later genetic analysis used genome-wide SNP genotypes for about 65% of the 666 donors, treating that subset as a discovery cohort. All discovery cohort repertoires had been generated on a single sequencing platform. Class I and class II HLA loci were covered by the typing at four-digit resolution. The number of typed donors differed by locus: roughly 629-640 for A, B, C, DRB1 and DQB1; approximately 520 for DQA1; some 610 for DPA1; and around 490 for DPB1. Several DR-DQ haplotypes were handled as single units for association and clustering because linkage in the cohort was strong. On average, 235,054 unique TCR beta nucleotide sequences were sequenced per donor among a few hundred genotyped donors of the cohort, with roughly 20% of those sequences being non-productive.

Libraries were constructed by the immunoSEQ multiplex PCR assay. For the multiplex PCR, a mixture combining 60 forward primers for TCR Vbeta segments and 13 reverse primers for TCR Jbeta segments was used. The CDR3 region of rearranged TCR beta genes was amplified from genomic DNA with a multiplex PCR assay. The Illumina HiSeq System was used to sequence the amplified TCR beta libraries as 87-base-pair reads. The study's own analysis went as follows. A later analysis tallied 75 million to 95 million unique TCR beta chains across the roughly 610 repertoires, and about 12 million of those chains were shared by two or more donors. A nearest-neighbor algorithm error-corrected the raw reads and collapsed the reads into unique sequences, merging closely related sequences to remove PCR and sequencing errors. V, D and J gene segments were assigned by aligning CDR3 sequences to IMGT reference sequences. For a sequence to be retained, a match of at least six nucleotides was required to both a V gene segment and a J gene segment. Rearrangements were classified as productive when the CDR3 lacked stop codons and remained in frame with V and J, and all other rearrangements were classified as non-productive. Following IMGT convention, CDR3 was defined as the stretch from the second conserved V-encoded cysteine to the conserved J-encoded phenylalanine. The earlier analysis of fewer than 750 of the donors excluded sequences that lacked an unambiguous match to a single V gene segment. In an earlier analysis of several hundred of the donors, a V segment was called functional when productive rearrangements were above 56.7%, and segregating when the standard deviation between donors exceeded 5%. To diagnose cytomegalovirus status from the catalog of TCR beta chain sequences, a statistical classification framework was built. In a later analysis, V and J genes were assigned by comparing TCR nucleotide sequences against IMGT/GENE-DB human TR gene sequences. The TCRdist pipeline was used in a later analysis to assign CDR3 sequences and most-parsimonious VDJ recombination scenarios. In a later analysis, every TCR beta chain was defined by the combination of its CDR3 amino acid sequence and its V-gene family, and reads without a unique V-gene family were dropped. To address suspected cross-contamination and a sequencing artifact, a later analysis removed 450 to 700 highly shared, low-generation-probability nucleotide sequences. In a later analysis, a clonal expansion index for each public chain was calculated from normalized within-repertoire ranks of inferred template counts. A later analysis computed generation probabilities with a VDJ recombination model fitted to out-of-frame rearrangements, and checked the results against IGoR. A later analysis scored TCR-TCR, TCR-HLA and TCR-CMV co-occurrence with hypergeometric tests, applying a repertoire-size bias correction to TCR pairs. A later analysis estimated false discovery rates by permuting HLA or CMV assignments 20 times. A later analysis grouped co-occurring TCRs with DBSCAN, adding TCRdist sequence similarity when clustering within HLA-allele-positive subsets. Co-occurrence clustering excluded repertoires with fewer than 30,000 or more than 120,000 public chains, plus five with anomalous nucleotide sharing. TCRdb mirrors the immuneACCESS table, restricted to in-frame sequences. Some clones are absent from its copies; in checked studies, under half trace to an unresolved V gene, and the reason for the others is unknown. V and J calls and clone size are copied from that table; D and trimming were computed from the DNA. This sample lists about 160,000 clones; less than 90% were detected once. The ten most abundant clones make up 1.9% of the sample.

The cohort consisted of 650 to 700 healthy bone marrow donors. At the time of sampling, every cohort member was nominally healthy, though immune exposures that went unrecorded were likely present. The donor tested CMV seronegative, placing the donor among the roughly 340 seronegative members of the cohort. Each donor provided a peripheral blood sample, and peripheral blood mononuclear cells were used for TCR beta sequencing. Genomic DNA was extracted from the blood cell samples with the Qiagen DNeasy Blood Extraction Kit. What the study reported, not specific to this receptor: Assigning TCR associations to individual alleles was difficult when HLA alleles, especially DR and DQ, strongly co-occurred. A further reported finding was that TCR beta sequences accurately predicted the HLA-A and HLA-B alleles for most subjects in the first cohort. A later genetic analysis associated a missense DCLRE1C variant with V-gene and J-gene trimming of TCR beta chains, and an independent cohort replicated the association. A later analysis found that TCR association rates varied across HLA loci, with DRB1 alleles showing the most associated TCRs and HLA-C alleles the fewest. Immune exposure information for the cohort was limited to CMV serostatus. The authors suggested that the approach could potentially be generalized to other disease states and immunological phenotypes. Because HLA typing was unavailable for some donors at each locus, only the typed subset was used in association tests. A cluster of highly shared sequence variants was judged likely to represent a technical artifact of the sequencing pipeline. Three of the identified cytomegalovirus-associated TCR beta chains were confirmed in vitro to be specific for cytomegalovirus antigens. In both the original and validation cohorts, the classifier was reported to diagnose cytomegalovirus status with high specificity and sensitivity. Because counts were too low, seventeen rarely observed V segments, including chromosome 9 orphons, were left out of the earlier analysis of 500 to 650 of the donors. In a later analysis, HLA-associated TCR beta chains were found to be more clonally expanded and to have lower generation probabilities than equally common non-associated chains. A later analysis found that most CMV-associated TCR beta chains appeared HLA-restricted, with HLA associations seemingly driven largely by CMV exposure. In an earlier analysis of roughly 500 of the donors, most TCR beta V segments appeared in productive rearrangements about 87% or about 30% of the time, broadly matching IMGT annotations. Most TCR sequences were observed very rarely across donors, whereas some public TCRs were present in many individuals. In this cohort, only TCR beta chains were sequenced, and detectable features were limited by the absence of alpha or paired-chain data. The study listed 150 to 200 TCR beta chains as associated with cytomegalovirus. Roughly uniform sequencing depth across donors was assumed in presence/absence analyses, although this assumption may not hold. At a false discovery rate of 0.05, a later analysis linked around 17,000 TCR beta sequences to specific HLA alleles. Linkage disequilibrium might explain the correlated functional status among segregating V segments, but an unknown experimental factor could not be ruled out. According to a later genetic analysis, donors in an Asian-associated ancestry cluster had fewer N-insertions in productive TCRs than the roughly 660-donor mean. According to a later analysis, parvovirus B19, influenza, CMV and Epstein-Barr virus appeared linked to several top co-occurrence clusters.

The clonotype comes from a man aged 18 to 29 in good health and CMV-seronegative. Sample: PBMCs.

The nucleotide sequence reads TGCGCCAGCAGCCAAGAAATCACTAGCGGGAGCTACGAGCAGTACTTC. Its translation is CASSQEITSGSYEQYF. The chain employs TRBV4-3 and TRBJ2-7; 11 bases in the middle match TRBD2. From its cysteine to its phenylalanine, the CDR3 spans 16 amino acids. CDR3 DNA only is kept here, 48 bases in frame from base 1. The junction shows trimming of 0 bases on V and 3 bases on J, and the gene matches do not reach 4 bases of it. The germline V gene encodes CDR1 LGHNA and CDR2 YSLEER.